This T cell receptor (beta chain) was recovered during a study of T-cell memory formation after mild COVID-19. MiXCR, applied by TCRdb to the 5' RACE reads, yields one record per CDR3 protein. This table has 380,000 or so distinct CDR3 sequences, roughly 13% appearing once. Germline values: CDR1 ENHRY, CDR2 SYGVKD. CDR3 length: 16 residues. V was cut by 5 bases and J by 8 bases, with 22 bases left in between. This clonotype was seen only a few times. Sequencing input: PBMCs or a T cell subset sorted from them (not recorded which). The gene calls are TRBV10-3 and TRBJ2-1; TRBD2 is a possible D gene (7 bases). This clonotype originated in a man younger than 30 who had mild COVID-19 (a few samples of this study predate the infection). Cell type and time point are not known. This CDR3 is CAISSRGGSTLDEQFF. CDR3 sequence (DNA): TGTGCCATCAGTTCTAGGGGGGGCTCTACTTTGGATGAGCAGTTCTTC.